This TCR beta chain was sequenced in a study of blood T cell repertoires in COVID-19. Study-wide context: Sites in the United States, Italy and Spain provided acute and convalescent COVID-19 samples. Sources were T cells, B-cell-depleted T cells, or PBMCs; the material itself was cDNA or gDNA.

The V segment lost 3 bases and the J segment 0 bases; nucleotides outside the gene matches: 4. This CDR3 is 14 amino acids long. Per germline, CDR1 SQVTM and CDR2 ANQGSEA. As processed by the authors: Amplification of reference gene primers was used by the study to estimate nucleated cell counts. Profiling relied on immunoSEQ multiplex PCR, and the TCRdb table lists in-frame clones only, not all of them. V and J calls and clone size follow that table, whereas D and trimming were derived from the DNA. The table records 80,000 to 100,000 clones, 90% to 95% of them present only once. The receptor was derived from a human donor with active COVID-19. The donor label of this sample is uncertain. The sequencing sample was made of peripheral blood. The chain uses TRBV29-1 and TRBJ1-1, with 7 bases lining up with TRBD1. The CDR3 loop is CSVDSGTVNTEAFF. The CDR3 DNA reads as TGCAGCGTTGATTCCGGGACAGTGAACACTGAAGCTTTCTTT.